Following are 5 T cell receptor beta chains from one sample sequenced in a study of graft-versus-host responses after intestinal transplantation. Measured with immunoSEQ multiplex PCR; TCRdb has only the in-frame clones, and not every one. The sample holds 11,000 to 15,000 clones, roughly 82% seen once. Lymphocytes (intraepithelial and lamina propria) were released by processing the graft tissue. The specimen comprised ileum tissue, sampled about 26 days after intestinal transplant. Receptor source: a human patient who received an intestinal transplant, so some T cells may come from the graft donor.

V usage is TRBV4-3 and J usage is TRBJ2-3; D remains unclear. The CDR3 is made up of 16 amino acids. Looked up from germline, CDR1 is LGHNA and CDR2 is YSLEER. V gave up 3 bases and J gave up 0 bases, with 13 bases separating them. The DNA of the CDR3 is TGCGCCAGCAGCCAGAACTCCCACCGTAGCACAGATACGCAGTATTTT. Its translation is CASSQNSHRSTDTQYF.

The chain uses TRBV11-2 and TRBJ2-3, with TRBD2 identical over 9 bases. There are 15 residues in the CDR3. The germline CDR1 and CDR2 sequences are SGHAT and FQNNGV. The trim removed 5 bases at V and 2 bases at J, leaving 5 bases unmatched. The CDR3 loop reads CASSPSSGVTDTQYF. The CDR3 bases are TGTGCCAGCAGCCCCTCTAGCGGGGTCACAGATACGCAGTATTTT.

This clone was seen a few times. The rearrangement links TRBV27 to TRBJ1-6; the D gene is possibly TRBD1 (6 bases). The germline V gene encodes CDR1 MNHEY and CDR2 SMNVEV (reference sequence). The germline V and J ends were trimmed by 3 bases and 10 bases, with 16 bases remaining between them. There are 15 residues in the CDR3. CDR3 amino acids: CASSFLQGVGSPLHF. The CDR3 nucleotides are TGTGCCAGCAGTTTCCTACAGGGAGTGGGGTCACCCCTCCACTTT.

This chain joins TRBV5-1 and TRBJ2-2; no clear D gene. CDR3 length: 13 residues. Germline lookup yields CDR1 SGHRS and CDR2 YFSETQ. With 1 base removed from V and 3 bases from J, the gap between germline ends came to 4 bases. DNA of the CDR3: TGCGCCAGCAGCTTGACGGACACCGGGGAGCTGTTTTTT. Its protein is CASSLTDTGELFF.

The rearrangement joins TRBV11-3 to TRBJ1-1; the match to TRBD1 covers 7 bases. J gave up 5 bases and V 1 base, and 7 bases lay outside the gene matches. The CDR3 loop spans 15 amino acids. Germline V gene sequence: CDR1 SGHNT, CDR2 YENEEA. CDR3 protein: CASSLGQGRGTEAFF. The CDR3 DNA reads as TGTGCCAGCAGCTTAGGACAGGGCAGGGGAACTGAAGCTTTCTTT. The entire variable domain, with the rest obtained from reference TRBV11-3 and TRBJ1-1, is as follows: EAGVVQSPRYKIIEKKQPVAFWCNPISGHNTLYWYLQNLGQGPELLIRYENEEAVDDSQLPKDRFSAERLKGVDSTLKIQPAELGDSAVYLCASSLGQGRGTEAFFGQGTRLTVV.